Listed here are 28 T cell receptor beta chains from one sample, sequenced in a study of shared clonotypes between healthy human individuals. Using immunoSEQ multiplex PCR, the repertoire was profiled, and TCRdb retains in-frame clones only, with some absent. The sample has 400,000 to 600,000 clones; about 76% are singletons. The specimen was PBMCs. The source is a woman between 35 and 50 years old in good health. Some clones in this sample may be carry-over from other donors' samples.

The V gene is TRBV7-9, the J gene TRBJ1-2; unclear D gene. V lost 8 bases, J lost 1 base, and 14 bases lay in between. There are 14 residues in the CDR3. Looked up from germline, CDR1 is SEHNR and CDR2 is FQNEAQ (reference sequence). CDR3 residues: CASRGDPRNYGYTF. The CDR3 DNA reads TGTGCCAGCCGCGGGGATCCTCGTAACTATGGCTACACCTTC.

The sample holds a few counts of this clone. This rearrangement joins TRBV27 to TRBJ2-4; D call uncertain. The V gene lost 6 bases and the J gene lost 1 base, with 13 bases spanning the gap. Per germline, CDR1 MNHEY and CDR2 SMNVEV (reference sequence). The CDR3 runs 15 residues. The CDR3 reads CASSPRVSAKNIQYF. In DNA, the CDR3 is TGTGCCAGCAGCCCGAGAGTTTCGGCCAAAAACATTCAGTACTTC.

This sequence joins TRBV19 and TRBJ1-5; maybe TRBD1 (5 bases). Germline V lookup: CDR1 LNHDA, CDR2 SQIVND (reference sequence). V was pared by 6 bases and J by 0 bases, with 21 bases between. The CDR3 totals 18 residues. The CDR3 is CASSQNNLRVDSNQPQHF. Here the CDR3 DNA reads TGTGCCAGTAGCCAGAACAATCTCAGGGTGGATAGCAATCAGCCCCAGCATTTT.

This clone was seen just once. Other nucleotide sequences in the sample specify the same CDR3. The V gene is TRBV19, the J gene TRBJ1-5; 11 nucleotides agree with TRBD1. Germline V gene lookup returns CDR1 LNHDA and CDR2 SQIVND (reference sequence). J was trimmed by 4 bases and V by 4 bases; bases with no gene match: 6. The length of the CDR3 is 16 residues. Here the CDR3 DNA reads TGTGCCAGTAGTACACCGGGACAGGGGGTAAATCAGCCCCAGCATTTT. Translated, it gives CASSTPGQGVNQPQHF.

The chain uses TRBV18 and TRBJ1-2; 9 bases are shared with TRBD1. J lost 7 bases, V lost 3 bases, and 15 bases had no gene match. This CDR3 has 17 residues. CDR1 and CDR2 (germline): KGHSH, LQKENI. CDR3 bases: TGTGCCAGCTCACCCCTAGTCCCGGGACAGGGCTTGGGTGGCTACACCTTC. This gives the protein CASSPLVPGQGLGGYTF.

The chain links TRBV2 to TRBJ2-2, with a possible D match to TRBD2 (6 bases). V lost 5 bases and J lost 0, with 13 bases in between. This CDR3 is 16 amino acids long. CDR1 is SNHLY and CDR2 is FYNNEI in the germline V gene. CDR3 region: CASSITGGANTGELFF. For the CDR3, the DNA is TGTGCCAGCAGTATCACAGGAGGGGCGAACACCGGGGAGCTGTTTTTT.

Worth noting for this clone: The same CDR3 can be traced to other DNA sequences in this sample. V usage is TRBV28 and J usage is TRBJ2-3; D is uncertain. Deletions cut 5 bases from V and 2 bases from J, with 5 bases between. The CDR3 loop spans 12 amino acids. The germline V gene encodes CDR1 MDHEN and CDR2 SYDVKM. The CDR3 DNA follows: TGTGCCAGCAGTCTCTACACAGATACGCAGTATTTT. Protein sequence: CASSLYTDTQYF.

The V call is TRBV18, the J call TRBJ1-4; D is ambiguous. Per germline, CDR1 KGHSH and CDR2 LQKENI. With 6 bases removed from V and 4 bases from J, the gap between germline ends came to 12 bases. The length of the CDR3 is 14 residues. CDR3 DNA sequence: TGTGCCAGCTCCCCGAATGGAGATAATGAAAAACTGTTTTTT. Translated, it gives CASSPNGDNEKLFF. The whole variable domain, remainder taken from reference TRBV18 and TRBJ1-4, is NAGVMQNPRHLVRRRGQEARLRCSPMKGHSHVYWYRQLPEEGLKFMVYLQKENIIDESGMPKERFSAEFPKEGPSILRIQQVVRGDSAAYFCASSPNGDNEKLFFGSGTQLSVL.

The CDR3 sequence is CASSEVGRSPPYNEQFF. The CDR3 nucleotides are TGTGCCAGCAGTGAAGTGGGGCGTTCGCCCCCCTACAATGAGCAGTTCTTC. The rearrangement links TRBV6-1 to TRBJ2-1; TRBD1 might be the D (5 bases). CDR1 and CDR2 from the germline V gene are MNHNS and SASEGT. The CDR3 spans 17 residues. Trimming stripped 1 base from V and 2 bases from J, with 15 bases between.

The V gene is TRBV18, the J gene TRBJ2-3; D is unclear. The CDR3 loop spans 12 amino acids. Deletions cut 5 bases from V and 3 bases from J, with 6 bases between. Germline assignment: CDR1 KGHSH and CDR2 LQKENI. DNA of the CDR3: TGTGCCAGCTCAACCTTGACAGATACGCAGTATTTT. Its protein product is CASSTLTDTQYF. Based on the CDR3 plus reference TRBV18 and TRBJ2-3, the full variable domain is NAGVMQNPRHLVRRRGQEARLRCSPMKGHSHVYWYRQLPEEGLKFMVYLQKENIIDESGMPKERFSAEFPKEGPSILRIQQVVRGDSAAYFCASSTLTDTQYFGPGTRLTVL.

The chain couples TRBV28 to TRBJ2-7, with TRBD2 matching 7 bases. The CDR3 contains 15 residues. Per the germline V gene, CDR1 is MDHEN and CDR2 is SYDVKM. V gave up 6 bases and J gave up 4 bases; unmatched junction bases: 12. In DNA form, the CDR3 reads TGTGCCAGCAGCTACCCGGGAGGAGGACCTTACGAGCAGTACTTC. It encodes CASSYPGGGPYEQYF.

This clone was seen a handful of times. The V and J genes are TRBV7-3 and TRBJ2-2, with 12 positions matching TRBD2. V was clipped by 5 bases and J by 4 bases; unmatched bases: 2. Per the germline V gene, CDR1 is SGHTA and CDR2 is FQGTGA. The CDR3 is made up of 15 amino acids. DNA of the CDR3: TGTGCCAGCAGCCCGACTAGCGGGGGCACCGGGGAGCTGTTTTTT. Its translation: CASSPTSGGTGELFF.

The chain couples TRBV19 to TRBJ1-2; 8 nucleotides line up with TRBD1. The V segment lost 1 base and the J segment 2 bases; nucleotides outside the gene matches: 9. This CDR3 spans 17 amino acids. Germline V CDR1 and CDR2: LNHDA, SQIVND (reference sequence). CDR3: CASSIVSRTGRNYGYTF. In nucleotides, the CDR3 is TGTGCCAGTAGTATAGTCTCAAGGACAGGGCGAAACTATGGCTACACCTTC.

In this sample, this clone turned up a few times. The chain is built from TRBV6-5 and TRBJ1-5, with 8 nucleotides matching TRBD1. Germline V gene data show CDR1 as MNHEY and CDR2 as SVGAGI. The CDR3 totals 12 residues. With 6 bases clipped from V and 5 bases from J, the junction kept 0 bases outside the gene matches. Here the CDR3 reads CASRQGDQPQHF. DNA for the CDR3: TGTGCCAGCAGACAGGGGGATCAGCCCCAGCATTTT.

A few counts support this clone. CDR3 in amino acids: CASSSGTGNQPQHF. The DNA for the CDR3 is TGTGCCAGCAGCTCCGGGACAGGGAATCAGCCCCAGCATTTT. The chain couples TRBV4-2 to TRBJ1-5; 9 bases align to TRBD1. This CDR3 spans 14 amino acids. The junction had 3 bases not matched to a gene; V was cut back by 5 bases and J by 4 bases. Germline CDR1 reads LGHNA; CDR2 reads YNFKEQ.

This chain links TRBV2 with TRBJ2-7; D may be TRBD2 (5 bases). V lost 4 bases to trimming and J lost 6 bases, with 13 bases between them. The CDR3 is 13 amino acids. The germline V gene has CDR1 SNHLY and CDR2 FYNNEI. The chain's CDR3 is CASSGGSRGEQYF. CDR3 in DNA: TGTGCCAGCAGTGGGGGTAGTCGGGGCGAGCAGTACTTC.

The J gene is TRBJ2-7, the V gene TRBV7-2; D is uncertain. The CDR3 has 16 amino acids. Looked up from germline, CDR1 is SGHTA and CDR2 is FQGNSA. Trimming removed 1 base at V and 0 bases at J, with 13 bases between. CDR3 in amino acids: CASSLGPARLSYEQYF. The CDR3 coding sequence is TGTGCCAGCAGCTTAGGTCCAGCGAGGCTCTCCTACGAGCAGTACTTC.

On this clone itself: The same CDR3 is also encoded by other DNA sequences in this sample. The chain uses TRBV7-9 and TRBJ1-4; D may be TRBD1 (6 bases). The germline gives CDR1 SEHNR, CDR2 FQNEAQ (reference sequence). The CDR3 is 14 amino acids. Trimming cost V 3 bases and J 5 bases, with 10 bases left between them. The chain's CDR3 is CASSLGQRNEKLFF. The CDR3 DNA sequence: TGTGCCAGCAGCTTGGGACAACGAAATGAAAAACTGTTTTTT.

This chain links TRBV27 with TRBJ2-7; D remains ambiguous. The ends were cut back, 0 bases at V and 7 bases at J, with 19 bases in the middle. This CDR3 is 16 amino acids long. The germline V gene has CDR1 MNHEY and CDR2 SMNVEV (reference sequence). CDR3 residues: CASSLSQTVPLREQYF. CDR3 sequence (DNA): TGTGCCAGCAGTTTATCGCAGACCGTTCCATTAAGGGAGCAGTACTTC.

The rearrangement links TRBV30 to TRBJ2-7, with TRBD2 identical over 7 bases. This CDR3 is built from 13 residues. V trimming: 0 bases; J trimming: 3 bases; junction bases outside the gene matches: 2. From germline, CDR1 is GTSNPN and CDR2 SVGIG (reference sequence). CDR3 residues: CAWSVGGGYEQYF. Here the CDR3 DNA reads TGTGCCTGGAGTGTTGGGGGGGGCTACGAGCAGTACTTC.

This CDR3 is CSVEDFGTRLGYTF. CDR3 coding DNA: TGCAGCGTTGAAGATTTCGGGACCCGGCTTGGCTACACCTTC. This chain connects TRBV29-1 to TRBJ1-2; possibly TRBD1 for D (5 bases). Trimming took off 0 bases at V and 7 bases at J, with 15 bases between the two ends. CDR3 size: 14 residues. Germline loops: CDR1 SQVTM, CDR2 ANQGSEA.

CDR3 region: CASRPTYKGRNTEAFF. For the CDR3, the DNA is TGTGCCAGCAGACCCACCTACAAGGGAAGGAACACTGAAGCTTTCTTT. V and J are TRBV28 and TRBJ1-1; D unresolved. This CDR3 has 16 residues. The ends were cut back, 6 bases at V and 1 base at J, with 18 bases in the middle. Germline V gene lookup returns CDR1 MDHEN and CDR2 SYDVKM.

There are a few counts of this clone. J is TRBJ2-1 and V is TRBV30, with 7 bases identical to TRBD1. The V and J ends lost 5 bases and 7 bases, in that order; junction bases with no gene match: 8. The CDR3 is 13 residues long. Per germline, CDR1 GTSNPN and CDR2 SVGIG (reference sequence). The CDR3 DNA follows: TGTGCCTGGTCCTCGGGACAGAGTAATGAGCAGTTCTTC. Its translation is CAWSSGQSNEQFF.

The rearrangement uses TRBV11-2 and TRBJ2-1; maybe TRBD2 (6 bases). With 8 bases removed from V and 8 bases from J, the gap between germline ends came to 22 bases. CDR1 and CDR2 (germline): SGHAT, FQNNGV. The CDR3 runs to 15 residues. For the CDR3, the DNA is TGTGCCAGCTCCCTTTTCGGGAGTGGTGTAGATGAGCAGTTCTTC. This codes for CASSLFGSGVDEQFF.

V gene TRBV28 combines with J gene TRBJ1-1, with 8 bases fitting TRBD1. With 1 base clipped from V and 5 bases from J, the junction kept 3 bases outside the gene matches. Germline CDR1 MDHEN, CDR2 SYDVKM. This CDR3 has 14 residues. The CDR3 spells CASSLYRQGTEAFF. As DNA, the CDR3 is TGTGCCAGCAGTTTATATCGACAGGGGACTGAAGCTTTCTTT.

This chain connects TRBV7-2 to TRBJ2-1; tentatively, D is TRBD2 (6 bases). There are 14 residues in the CDR3. The V and J ends lost 3 bases and 5 bases respectively, with 11 bases between them. From germline, CDR1 is SGHTA and CDR2 FQGNSA. The CDR3 sequence: CASSFAGGDNEQFF. As DNA, the CDR3 is TGTGCCAGCAGCTTCGCAGGAGGGGACAATGAGCAGTTCTTC.

This clone was observed a handful of times. The V and J genes are TRBV5-4 and TRBJ2-3; D gene uncertain. Germline CDR1 SGHNT, CDR2 YYREEE (reference sequence). V lost 4 bases and J 0 bases, leaving 3 bases between the germline ends. The CDR3 contains 12 residues. The CDR3 region is CASSISTDTQYF. The CDR3 coding sequence is TGTGCCAGCAGCATTAGCACAGATACGCAGTATTTT.

The J gene is TRBJ2-2, the V gene TRBV4-1, with D perhaps assigned TRBD1 or TRBD2 (5 bases each). The germline gives CDR1 MGHRA, CDR2 YSYEKL. The V end was cut by 2 bases, the J end by 2 bases, with 12 bases between. The CDR3 has 16 amino acids. In nucleotides, the CDR3 is TGCGCCAGCAGCCAACGGGTGGGGACCAACACCGGGGAGCTGTTTTTT. Its protein product is CASSQRVGTNTGELFF.